The 17 T cell receptor beta chains presented below share a single source sample, sequenced in a study of T cells expressing NK-cell markers. Following a re-call of the 5' RACE reads, TCRdb has one entry per CDR3 protein and lacks DNA. The clone table shows about half a million distinct CDR3 sequences, with the ten largest holding over 1.3%. Specimen: blood T cells: a sorted CD56 or NKG2C T cell subset, CD4+ or CD8+ T cells, or bulk PBMC T cells (not recorded which). Receptors originate from a woman in her forties or fifties in good health.

The rearrangement joins TRBV12-3 or TRBV12-4 to TRBJ1-5. This CDR3 has 13 residues. CDR3 in amino acids: CASSDQWDQPQHF.

The chain carries TRBV5-6 and TRBJ1-5; TCRdb indicates TRBD1, and absent DNA this call remains unverified. CDR1 and CDR2 (germline): SGHDT, YYEEEE. The CDR3 is 15 residues long. CDR3 amino acids: CASSSADRENQPQHF.

V and J are TRBV5-1 and TRBJ2-1; TCRdb returns TRBD1, unconfirmable since there is no DNA. CDR1 is SGHRS and CDR2 is YFSETQ in the germline V gene. The CDR3 contains 14 residues. CDR3 loop: CASSPGQTNNEQFF.

V gene TRBV12-3 or TRBV12-4 combines with J gene TRBJ1-5; TCRdb designates TRBD1, a call that cannot be tested without DNA. The CDR3 is made up of 14 amino acids. CDR3 protein: CASSQSTGNQPQHF.

The rearrangement joins TRBV12-3 or TRBV12-4 to TRBJ1-6. The CDR3 extends over 13 amino acids. CDR3 loop: CASSLDRSSPLHF.

This chain uses TRBV18 with TRBJ2-3; the D gene TCRdb calls, TRBD1, cannot be checked with no DNA. The CDR3 runs 18 residues. Germline CDR1 KGHSH, CDR2 LQKENI. The CDR3 here is CASSPLSRMGSPTDTQYF.

This CDR3 is CAIGGLATETQYF. This chain joins TRBV10-3 and TRBJ2-5; TCRdb outputs TRBD2, but without DNA this stays unchecked. CDR1 is ENHRY, CDR2 SYGVKD, per germline. The CDR3 consists of 13 residues.

The gene calls are TRBV4-1 and TRBJ2-2; absent DNA, TCRdb's TRBD1 call cannot be checked. This CDR3 is 17 amino acids long. The germline gives CDR1 MGHRA, CDR2 YSYEKL. CDR3 in amino acids: CATGDQPFTSNTGELFF.

The chain combines TRBV20-1 with TRBJ1-1. Germline V lookup: CDR1 DFQATT, CDR2 SNEGSKA (reference sequence). This CDR3 has 14 amino acids. CDR3 protein: CSARSPREVPEAFF.

J is TRBJ2-6 and V is TRBV30. Germline V gene sequence: CDR1 GTSNPN, CDR2 SVGIG (reference sequence). This CDR3 is 17 amino acids long. The CDR3 reads CAWRQSRRRYGANVLTF.

This chain links TRBV29-1 with TRBJ1-2. There are 12 residues in the CDR3. Germline CDR1 SQVTM, CDR2 ANQGSEA. The CDR3 region is CSVEAGQDGYTF.

The J gene is TRBJ2-1, the V gene TRBV12-3 or TRBV12-4; TCRdb selects TRBD2, and the lack of DNA leaves this call unchecked. This CDR3 contains 17 residues. CDR3 protein: CASSPSKSGSSYNEQFF.

The rearrangement joins TRBV5-1 to TRBJ1-1; the TRBD1 assignment by TCRdb is unverifiable without DNA. CDR3 length: 14 amino acids. Germline CDR1 and CDR2: SGHRS and YFSETQ. CDR3 protein: CASSFGASNTEAFF.

The chain combines TRBV5-5 with TRBJ2-7; TCRdb selects TRBD2, and the lack of DNA leaves this call unchecked. Per the germline V gene, CDR1 is SGHKS and CDR2 is YYEKEE (reference sequence). This CDR3 comprises 15 residues. The CDR3 reads CASSVIAGVVYEQYF. Full variable domain (rest looked up from reference TRBV5-5 and TRBJ2-7): DAGVTQSPTHLIKTRGQQVTLRCSPISGHKSVSWYQQVLGQGPQFIFQYYEKEERGRGNFPDRFSARQFPNYSSELNVNALLLGDSALYLCASSVIAGVVYEQYFGPGTRLTVT.

The CDR3 reads CASSVESNEQYF. V usage is TRBV2 and J usage is TRBJ2-7. This CDR3 contains 12 residues. Germline V gene sequence: CDR1 SNHLY, CDR2 FYNNEI.

J is TRBJ2-5 and V is TRBV3-1; without DNA, the TCRdb call of TRBD2 cannot be checked. Germline CDR1 LGHDT, CDR2 YNNKEL (reference sequence). The CDR3 loop spans 15 amino acids. This chain's CDR3 is CASSLIAGVEETQYF.

The rearrangement links TRBV10-3 to TRBJ2-3; no DNA is available, so the TRBD2 call from TCRdb remains unchecked. CDR1 and CDR2 from the germline V gene are ENHRY and SYGVKD. This CDR3 spans 17 amino acids. The CDR3 sequence is CAISDLLAGLPKDTQYF.